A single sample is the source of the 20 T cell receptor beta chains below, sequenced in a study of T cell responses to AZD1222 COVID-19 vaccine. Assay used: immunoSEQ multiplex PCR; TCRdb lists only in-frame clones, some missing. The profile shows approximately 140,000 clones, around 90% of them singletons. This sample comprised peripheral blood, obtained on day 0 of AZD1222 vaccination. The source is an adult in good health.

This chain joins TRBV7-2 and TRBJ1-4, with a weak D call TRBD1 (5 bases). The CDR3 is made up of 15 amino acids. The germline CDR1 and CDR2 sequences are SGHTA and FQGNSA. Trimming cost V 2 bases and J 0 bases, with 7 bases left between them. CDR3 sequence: CASSLQGSTNEKLFF. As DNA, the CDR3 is TGTGCCAGCAGCTTACAGGGATCAACTAATGAAAAACTGTTTTTT.

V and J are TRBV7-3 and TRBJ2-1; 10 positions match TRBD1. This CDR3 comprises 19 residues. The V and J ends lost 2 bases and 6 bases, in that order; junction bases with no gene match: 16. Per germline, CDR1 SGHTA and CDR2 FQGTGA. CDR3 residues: CASSLGLVGTGTGVNEQFF. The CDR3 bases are TGTGCCAGCAGCTTAGGACTGGTCGGGACCGGGACAGGGGTCAATGAGCAGTTCTTC.

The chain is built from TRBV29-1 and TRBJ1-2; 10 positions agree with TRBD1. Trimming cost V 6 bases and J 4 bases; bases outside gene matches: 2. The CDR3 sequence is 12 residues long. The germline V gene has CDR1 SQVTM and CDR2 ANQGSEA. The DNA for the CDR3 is TGCAGCGTCCGGGACAGGGGCTATGGCTACACCTTC. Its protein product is CSVRDRGYGYTF.

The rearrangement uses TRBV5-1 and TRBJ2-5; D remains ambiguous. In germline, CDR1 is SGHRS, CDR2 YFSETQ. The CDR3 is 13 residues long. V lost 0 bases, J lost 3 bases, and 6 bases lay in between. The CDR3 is CASSLVTEETQYF. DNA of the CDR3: TGCGCCAGCAGCTTGGTGACGGAAGAGACCCAGTACTTC.

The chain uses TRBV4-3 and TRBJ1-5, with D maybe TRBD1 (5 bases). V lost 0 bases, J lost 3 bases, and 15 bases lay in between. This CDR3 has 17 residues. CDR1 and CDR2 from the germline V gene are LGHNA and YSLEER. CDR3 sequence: CASSQDLGRGVNQPQHF. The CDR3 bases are TGCGCCAGCAGCCAAGATCTGGGGAGGGGAGTCAATCAGCCCCAGCATTTT.

This chain's CDR3 is CASSLAESPGSPLHF. In nucleotides, the CDR3 is TGTGCCAGCAGCTTAGCGGAAAGTCCGGGATCACCCCTCCACTTT. The V gene is TRBV7-9, the J gene TRBJ1-6, with unresolved D. V lost 0 bases, J lost 10 bases, and 13 bases lay in between. The CDR3 runs 15 residues. Germline V gene sequence: CDR1 SEHNR, CDR2 FQNEAQ (reference sequence).

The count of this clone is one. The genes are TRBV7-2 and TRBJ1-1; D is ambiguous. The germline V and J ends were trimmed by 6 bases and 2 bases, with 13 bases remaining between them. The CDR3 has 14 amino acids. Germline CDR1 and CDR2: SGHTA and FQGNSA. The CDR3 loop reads CASRRGRRNTEAFF. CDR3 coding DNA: TGTGCCAGCAGGCGTGGACGGAGAAACACTGAAGCTTTCTTT.

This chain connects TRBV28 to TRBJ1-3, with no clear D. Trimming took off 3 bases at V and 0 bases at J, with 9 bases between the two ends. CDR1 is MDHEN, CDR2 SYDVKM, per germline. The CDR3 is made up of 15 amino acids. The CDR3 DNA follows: TGTGCCAGCAGTTTTTATCCCCCCTCTGGAAACACCATATATTTT. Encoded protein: CASSFYPPSGNTIYF.

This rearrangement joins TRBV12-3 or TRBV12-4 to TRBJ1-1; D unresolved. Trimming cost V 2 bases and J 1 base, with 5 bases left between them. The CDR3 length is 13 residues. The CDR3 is CASSLTRNTEAFF. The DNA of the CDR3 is TGTGCCAGCAGTTTAACGAGGAACACTGAAGCTTTCTTT.

For the CDR3, the DNA is TGTGCCACCAGCAGAGCTTTACTGACAGGAGTTGGGTACAATGAGCAGTTCTTC. It translates to CATSRALLTGVGYNEQFF. V is TRBV15 and J is TRBJ2-1, with D maybe TRBD1 (6 bases). Germline loops: CDR1 LNHNV, CDR2 YYDKDF (reference sequence). The length of the CDR3 is 18 residues. With 1 base removed from V and 4 bases from J, the gap between germline ends came to 20 bases.

CDR3 nucleotides: TGTGCCAGCAGCAAAGTGGGGACTAGCGGGAGCAATGAGCAGTTCTTC. Protein sequence: CASSKVGTSGSNEQFF. V gene TRBV21-1 combines with J gene TRBJ2-1; the table's D gene call, TRBD2, was not cross checked with the DNA. TRBV21-1 is flagged as a pseudogene. The CDR3 covers 16 residues.

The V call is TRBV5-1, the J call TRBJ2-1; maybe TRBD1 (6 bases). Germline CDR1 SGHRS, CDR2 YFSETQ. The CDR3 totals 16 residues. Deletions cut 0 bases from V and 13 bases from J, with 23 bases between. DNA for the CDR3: TGCGCCAGCAGCTTGGCCGCTGGGAACAGGGCTAAGGGACAGTTCTTC. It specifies CASSLAAGNRAKGQFF.

The CDR3: CATRAGTSGTDTQYF. CDR3 nucleotide sequence: TGTGCCACCCGGGCGGGGACTAGCGGCACAGATACGCAGTATTTT. V is TRBV10-3 and J is TRBJ2-3; 10 bases line up with TRBD2. The CDR3 is 15 amino acids. Germline trimming cut 10 bases from V and 1 base from J; bases unmatched to any gene: 8. Germline V lookup: CDR1 ENHRY, CDR2 SYGVKD.

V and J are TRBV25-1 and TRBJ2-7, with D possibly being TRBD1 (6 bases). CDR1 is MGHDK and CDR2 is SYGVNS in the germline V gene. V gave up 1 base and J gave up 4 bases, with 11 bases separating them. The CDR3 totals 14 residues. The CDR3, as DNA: TGTGCCAGCAGTGAATTGGACAGATCTTACGAGCAGTACTTC. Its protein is CASSELDRSYEQYF.

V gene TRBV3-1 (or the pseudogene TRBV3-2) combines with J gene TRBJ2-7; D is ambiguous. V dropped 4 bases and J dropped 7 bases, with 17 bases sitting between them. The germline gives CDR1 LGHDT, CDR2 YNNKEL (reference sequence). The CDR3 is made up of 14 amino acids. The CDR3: CASSPNDRPGEQYF. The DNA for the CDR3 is TGTGCCAGCAGCCCCAATGACCGACCCGGGGAGCAGTACTTC.

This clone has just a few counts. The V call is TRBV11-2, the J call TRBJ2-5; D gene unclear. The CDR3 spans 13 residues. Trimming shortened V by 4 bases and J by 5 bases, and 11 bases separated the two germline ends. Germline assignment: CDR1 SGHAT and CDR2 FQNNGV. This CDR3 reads CASSSEIGETQYF. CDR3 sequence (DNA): TGTGCCAGCAGCTCTGAGATAGGGGAGACCCAGTACTTC. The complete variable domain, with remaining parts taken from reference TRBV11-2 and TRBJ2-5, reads EAGVAQSPRYKIIEKRQSVAFWCNPISGHATLYWYQQILGQGPKLLIQFQNNGVVDDSQLPKDRFSAERLKGVDSTLKIQPAKLEDSAVYLCASSSEIGETQYFGPGTRLLVL.

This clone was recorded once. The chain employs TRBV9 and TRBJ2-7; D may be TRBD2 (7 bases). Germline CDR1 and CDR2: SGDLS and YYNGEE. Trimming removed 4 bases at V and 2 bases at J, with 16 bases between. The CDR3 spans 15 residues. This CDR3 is CASSPGAGAPYEQYF. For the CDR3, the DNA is TGTGCCAGCAGCCCCGGGGCGGGGGCTCCCTACGAGCAGTACTTC.

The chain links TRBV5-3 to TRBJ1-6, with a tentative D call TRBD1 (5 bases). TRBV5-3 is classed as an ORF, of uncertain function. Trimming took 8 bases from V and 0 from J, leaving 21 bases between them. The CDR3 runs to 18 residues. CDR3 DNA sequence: TGTGCCAGGGGGAGGCGGGAGGACAAACGCTCCTATAATTCACCCCTCCACTTT. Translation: CARGRREDKRSYNSPLHF.

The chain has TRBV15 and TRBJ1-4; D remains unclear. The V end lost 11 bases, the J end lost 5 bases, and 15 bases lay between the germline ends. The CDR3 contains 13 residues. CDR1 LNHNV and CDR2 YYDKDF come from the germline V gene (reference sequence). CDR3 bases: TGTGCCGCGACGGACCGAAGAAATGAAAAACTGTTTTTT. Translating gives CAATDRRNEKLFF.

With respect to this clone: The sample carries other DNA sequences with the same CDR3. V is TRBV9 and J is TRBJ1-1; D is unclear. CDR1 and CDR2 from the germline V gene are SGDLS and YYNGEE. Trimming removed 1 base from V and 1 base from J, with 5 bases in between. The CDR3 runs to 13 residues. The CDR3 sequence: CASSVSPNTEAFF. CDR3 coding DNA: TGTGCCAGCAGCGTATCCCCGAACACTGAAGCTTTCTTT. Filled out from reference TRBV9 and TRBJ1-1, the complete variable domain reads DSGVTQTPKHLITATGQRVTLRCSPRSGDLSVYWYQQSLDQGLQFLIQYYNGEERAKGNILERFSAQQFPDLHSELNLSSLELGDSALYFCASSVSPNTEAFFGQGTRLTVV.